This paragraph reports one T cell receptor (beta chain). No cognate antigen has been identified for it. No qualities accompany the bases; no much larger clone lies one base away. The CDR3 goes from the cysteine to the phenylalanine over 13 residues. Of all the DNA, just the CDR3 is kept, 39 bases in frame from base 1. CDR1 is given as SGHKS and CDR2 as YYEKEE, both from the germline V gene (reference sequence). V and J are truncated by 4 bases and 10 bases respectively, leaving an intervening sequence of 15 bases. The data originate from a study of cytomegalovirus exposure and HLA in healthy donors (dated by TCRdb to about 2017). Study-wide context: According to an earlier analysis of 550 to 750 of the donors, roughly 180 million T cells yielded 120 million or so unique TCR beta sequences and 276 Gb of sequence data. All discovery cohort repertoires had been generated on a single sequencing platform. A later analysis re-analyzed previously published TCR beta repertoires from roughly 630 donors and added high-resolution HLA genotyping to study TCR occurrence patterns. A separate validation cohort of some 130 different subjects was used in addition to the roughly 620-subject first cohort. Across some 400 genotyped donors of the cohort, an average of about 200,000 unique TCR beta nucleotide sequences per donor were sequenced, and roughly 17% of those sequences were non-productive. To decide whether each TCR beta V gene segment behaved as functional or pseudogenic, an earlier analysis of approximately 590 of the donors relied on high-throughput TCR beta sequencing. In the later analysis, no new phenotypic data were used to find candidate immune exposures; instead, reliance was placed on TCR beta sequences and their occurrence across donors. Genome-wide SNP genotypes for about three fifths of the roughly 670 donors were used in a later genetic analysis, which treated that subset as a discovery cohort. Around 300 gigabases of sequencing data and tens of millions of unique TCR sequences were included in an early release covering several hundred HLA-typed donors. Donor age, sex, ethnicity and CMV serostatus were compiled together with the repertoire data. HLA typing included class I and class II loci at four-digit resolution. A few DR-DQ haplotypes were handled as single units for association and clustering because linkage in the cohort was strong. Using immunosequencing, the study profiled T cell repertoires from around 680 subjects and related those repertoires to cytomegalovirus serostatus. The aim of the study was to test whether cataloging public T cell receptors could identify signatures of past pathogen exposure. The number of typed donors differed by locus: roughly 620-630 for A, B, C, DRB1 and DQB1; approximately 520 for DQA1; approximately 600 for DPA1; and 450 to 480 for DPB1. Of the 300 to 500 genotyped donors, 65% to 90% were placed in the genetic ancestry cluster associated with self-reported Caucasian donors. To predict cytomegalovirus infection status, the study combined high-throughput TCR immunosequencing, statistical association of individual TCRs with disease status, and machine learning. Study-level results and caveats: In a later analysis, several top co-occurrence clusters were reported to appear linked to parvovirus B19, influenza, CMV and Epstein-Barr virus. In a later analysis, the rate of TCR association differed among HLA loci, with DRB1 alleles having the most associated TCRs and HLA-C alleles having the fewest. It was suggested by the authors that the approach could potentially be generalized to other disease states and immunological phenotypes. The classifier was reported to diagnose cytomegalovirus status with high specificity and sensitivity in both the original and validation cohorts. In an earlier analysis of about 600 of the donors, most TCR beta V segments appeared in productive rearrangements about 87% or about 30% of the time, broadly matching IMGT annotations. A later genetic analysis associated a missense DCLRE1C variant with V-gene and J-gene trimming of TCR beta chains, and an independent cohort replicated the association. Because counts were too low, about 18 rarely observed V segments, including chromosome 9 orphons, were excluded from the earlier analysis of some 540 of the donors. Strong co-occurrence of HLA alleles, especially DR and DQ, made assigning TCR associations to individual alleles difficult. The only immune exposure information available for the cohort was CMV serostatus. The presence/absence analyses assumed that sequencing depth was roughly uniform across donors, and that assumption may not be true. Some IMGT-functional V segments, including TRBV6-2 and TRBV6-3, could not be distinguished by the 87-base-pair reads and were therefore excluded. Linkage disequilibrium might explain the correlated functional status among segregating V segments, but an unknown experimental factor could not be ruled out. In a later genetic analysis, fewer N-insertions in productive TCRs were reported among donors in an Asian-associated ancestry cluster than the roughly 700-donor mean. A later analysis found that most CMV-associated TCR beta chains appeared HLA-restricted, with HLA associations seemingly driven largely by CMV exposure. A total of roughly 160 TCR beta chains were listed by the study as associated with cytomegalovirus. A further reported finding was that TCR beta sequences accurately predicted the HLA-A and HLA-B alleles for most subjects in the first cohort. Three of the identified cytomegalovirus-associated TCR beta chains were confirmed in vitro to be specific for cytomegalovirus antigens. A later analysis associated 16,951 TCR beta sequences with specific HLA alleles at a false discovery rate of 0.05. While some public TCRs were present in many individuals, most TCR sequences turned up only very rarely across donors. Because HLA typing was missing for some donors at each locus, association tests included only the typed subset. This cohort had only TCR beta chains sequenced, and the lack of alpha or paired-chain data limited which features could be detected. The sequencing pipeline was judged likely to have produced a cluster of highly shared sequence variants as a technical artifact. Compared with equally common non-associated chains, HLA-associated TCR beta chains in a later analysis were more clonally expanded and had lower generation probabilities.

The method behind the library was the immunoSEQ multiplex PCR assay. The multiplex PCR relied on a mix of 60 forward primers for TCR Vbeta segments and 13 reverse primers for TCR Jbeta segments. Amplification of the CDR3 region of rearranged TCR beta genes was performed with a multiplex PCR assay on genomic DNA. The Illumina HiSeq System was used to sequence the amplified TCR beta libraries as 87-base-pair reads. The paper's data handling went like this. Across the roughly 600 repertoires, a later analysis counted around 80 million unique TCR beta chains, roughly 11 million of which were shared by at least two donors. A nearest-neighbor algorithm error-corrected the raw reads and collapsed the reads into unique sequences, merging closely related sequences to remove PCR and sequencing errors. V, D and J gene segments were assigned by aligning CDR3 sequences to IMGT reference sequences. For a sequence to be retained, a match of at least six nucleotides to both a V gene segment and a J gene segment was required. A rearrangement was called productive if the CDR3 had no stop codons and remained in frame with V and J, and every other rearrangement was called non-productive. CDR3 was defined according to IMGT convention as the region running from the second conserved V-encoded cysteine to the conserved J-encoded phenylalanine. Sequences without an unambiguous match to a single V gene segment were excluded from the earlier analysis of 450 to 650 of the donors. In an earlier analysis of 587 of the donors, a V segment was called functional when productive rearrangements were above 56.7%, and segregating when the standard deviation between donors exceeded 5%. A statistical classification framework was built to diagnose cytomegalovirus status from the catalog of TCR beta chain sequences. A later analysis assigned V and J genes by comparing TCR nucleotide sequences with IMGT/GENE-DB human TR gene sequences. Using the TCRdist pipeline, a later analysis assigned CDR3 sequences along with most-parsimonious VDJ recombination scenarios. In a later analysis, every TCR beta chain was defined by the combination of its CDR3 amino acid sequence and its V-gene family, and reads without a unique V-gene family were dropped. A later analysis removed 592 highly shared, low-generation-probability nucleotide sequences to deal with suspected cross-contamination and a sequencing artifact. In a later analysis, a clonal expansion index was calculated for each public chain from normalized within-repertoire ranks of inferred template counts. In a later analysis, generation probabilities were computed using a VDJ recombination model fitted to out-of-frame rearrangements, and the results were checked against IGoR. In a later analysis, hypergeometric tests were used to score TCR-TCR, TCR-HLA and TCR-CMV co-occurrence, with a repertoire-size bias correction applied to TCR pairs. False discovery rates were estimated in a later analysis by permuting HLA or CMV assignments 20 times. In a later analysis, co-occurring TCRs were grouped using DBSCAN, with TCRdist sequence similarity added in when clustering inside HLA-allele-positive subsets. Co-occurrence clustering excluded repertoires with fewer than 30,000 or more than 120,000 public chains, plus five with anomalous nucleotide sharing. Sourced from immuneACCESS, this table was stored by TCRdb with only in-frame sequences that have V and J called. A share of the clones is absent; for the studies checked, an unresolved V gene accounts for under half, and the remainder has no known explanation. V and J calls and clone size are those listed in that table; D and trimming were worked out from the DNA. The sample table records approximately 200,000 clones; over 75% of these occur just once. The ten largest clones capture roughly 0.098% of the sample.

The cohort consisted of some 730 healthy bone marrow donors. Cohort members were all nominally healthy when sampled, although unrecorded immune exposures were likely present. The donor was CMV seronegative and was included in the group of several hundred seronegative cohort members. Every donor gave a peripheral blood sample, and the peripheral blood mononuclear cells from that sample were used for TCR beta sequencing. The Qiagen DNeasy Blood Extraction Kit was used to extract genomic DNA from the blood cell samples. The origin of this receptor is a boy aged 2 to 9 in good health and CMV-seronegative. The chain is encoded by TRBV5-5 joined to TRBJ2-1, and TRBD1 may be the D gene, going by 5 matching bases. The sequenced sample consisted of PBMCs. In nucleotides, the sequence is TGTGCCAGCAGCCAGGGCAGTCTCGGCGAGCAGTTCTTC. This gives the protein CASSQGSLGEQFF.